One T cell receptor beta chain is described in this entry. The antigen remains unidentified. This sample is drawn from a study of PD-1 blockade in classical Hodgkin lymphoma. This CDR3 is 17 amino acids long. Trimming left V 5 bases short and J 0 bases short, with 20 bases between. Looked up from germline, CDR1 is MDHEN and CDR2 is SYDVKM. Indicated time point: cycle 4 day 1 (C4D1), after less than 7 weeks of nivolumab. Following autologous stem cell transplantation, relapse occurred in every patient, and exposure to brentuximab vedotin varied. Clones were read by immunoSEQ multiplex PCR, and TCRdb kept only the in-frame ones, dropping some. The profile covers around 65,000 clones, with 87% appearing a single time and around 8.1% taken by the ten largest. Findings of the study overall: With CD4+ cells, TCR diversity rose significantly by C4D1, but not with CD8+ cells.

Sequences were derived from peripheral blood mononuclear cells (PBMCs), sampled before the fourth cycle of nivolumab. This receptor was obtained from a human donor with classical Hodgkin lymphoma. This chain links TRBV28 with TRBJ2-7; tentatively, D is TRBD2 (6 bases). CDR3 nucleotide sequence: TGTGCCAGCAGTACCCGGAGGGGCAGGGTCGGCTCCTACGAGCAGTACTTC. Its translation is CASSTRRGRVGSYEQYF.